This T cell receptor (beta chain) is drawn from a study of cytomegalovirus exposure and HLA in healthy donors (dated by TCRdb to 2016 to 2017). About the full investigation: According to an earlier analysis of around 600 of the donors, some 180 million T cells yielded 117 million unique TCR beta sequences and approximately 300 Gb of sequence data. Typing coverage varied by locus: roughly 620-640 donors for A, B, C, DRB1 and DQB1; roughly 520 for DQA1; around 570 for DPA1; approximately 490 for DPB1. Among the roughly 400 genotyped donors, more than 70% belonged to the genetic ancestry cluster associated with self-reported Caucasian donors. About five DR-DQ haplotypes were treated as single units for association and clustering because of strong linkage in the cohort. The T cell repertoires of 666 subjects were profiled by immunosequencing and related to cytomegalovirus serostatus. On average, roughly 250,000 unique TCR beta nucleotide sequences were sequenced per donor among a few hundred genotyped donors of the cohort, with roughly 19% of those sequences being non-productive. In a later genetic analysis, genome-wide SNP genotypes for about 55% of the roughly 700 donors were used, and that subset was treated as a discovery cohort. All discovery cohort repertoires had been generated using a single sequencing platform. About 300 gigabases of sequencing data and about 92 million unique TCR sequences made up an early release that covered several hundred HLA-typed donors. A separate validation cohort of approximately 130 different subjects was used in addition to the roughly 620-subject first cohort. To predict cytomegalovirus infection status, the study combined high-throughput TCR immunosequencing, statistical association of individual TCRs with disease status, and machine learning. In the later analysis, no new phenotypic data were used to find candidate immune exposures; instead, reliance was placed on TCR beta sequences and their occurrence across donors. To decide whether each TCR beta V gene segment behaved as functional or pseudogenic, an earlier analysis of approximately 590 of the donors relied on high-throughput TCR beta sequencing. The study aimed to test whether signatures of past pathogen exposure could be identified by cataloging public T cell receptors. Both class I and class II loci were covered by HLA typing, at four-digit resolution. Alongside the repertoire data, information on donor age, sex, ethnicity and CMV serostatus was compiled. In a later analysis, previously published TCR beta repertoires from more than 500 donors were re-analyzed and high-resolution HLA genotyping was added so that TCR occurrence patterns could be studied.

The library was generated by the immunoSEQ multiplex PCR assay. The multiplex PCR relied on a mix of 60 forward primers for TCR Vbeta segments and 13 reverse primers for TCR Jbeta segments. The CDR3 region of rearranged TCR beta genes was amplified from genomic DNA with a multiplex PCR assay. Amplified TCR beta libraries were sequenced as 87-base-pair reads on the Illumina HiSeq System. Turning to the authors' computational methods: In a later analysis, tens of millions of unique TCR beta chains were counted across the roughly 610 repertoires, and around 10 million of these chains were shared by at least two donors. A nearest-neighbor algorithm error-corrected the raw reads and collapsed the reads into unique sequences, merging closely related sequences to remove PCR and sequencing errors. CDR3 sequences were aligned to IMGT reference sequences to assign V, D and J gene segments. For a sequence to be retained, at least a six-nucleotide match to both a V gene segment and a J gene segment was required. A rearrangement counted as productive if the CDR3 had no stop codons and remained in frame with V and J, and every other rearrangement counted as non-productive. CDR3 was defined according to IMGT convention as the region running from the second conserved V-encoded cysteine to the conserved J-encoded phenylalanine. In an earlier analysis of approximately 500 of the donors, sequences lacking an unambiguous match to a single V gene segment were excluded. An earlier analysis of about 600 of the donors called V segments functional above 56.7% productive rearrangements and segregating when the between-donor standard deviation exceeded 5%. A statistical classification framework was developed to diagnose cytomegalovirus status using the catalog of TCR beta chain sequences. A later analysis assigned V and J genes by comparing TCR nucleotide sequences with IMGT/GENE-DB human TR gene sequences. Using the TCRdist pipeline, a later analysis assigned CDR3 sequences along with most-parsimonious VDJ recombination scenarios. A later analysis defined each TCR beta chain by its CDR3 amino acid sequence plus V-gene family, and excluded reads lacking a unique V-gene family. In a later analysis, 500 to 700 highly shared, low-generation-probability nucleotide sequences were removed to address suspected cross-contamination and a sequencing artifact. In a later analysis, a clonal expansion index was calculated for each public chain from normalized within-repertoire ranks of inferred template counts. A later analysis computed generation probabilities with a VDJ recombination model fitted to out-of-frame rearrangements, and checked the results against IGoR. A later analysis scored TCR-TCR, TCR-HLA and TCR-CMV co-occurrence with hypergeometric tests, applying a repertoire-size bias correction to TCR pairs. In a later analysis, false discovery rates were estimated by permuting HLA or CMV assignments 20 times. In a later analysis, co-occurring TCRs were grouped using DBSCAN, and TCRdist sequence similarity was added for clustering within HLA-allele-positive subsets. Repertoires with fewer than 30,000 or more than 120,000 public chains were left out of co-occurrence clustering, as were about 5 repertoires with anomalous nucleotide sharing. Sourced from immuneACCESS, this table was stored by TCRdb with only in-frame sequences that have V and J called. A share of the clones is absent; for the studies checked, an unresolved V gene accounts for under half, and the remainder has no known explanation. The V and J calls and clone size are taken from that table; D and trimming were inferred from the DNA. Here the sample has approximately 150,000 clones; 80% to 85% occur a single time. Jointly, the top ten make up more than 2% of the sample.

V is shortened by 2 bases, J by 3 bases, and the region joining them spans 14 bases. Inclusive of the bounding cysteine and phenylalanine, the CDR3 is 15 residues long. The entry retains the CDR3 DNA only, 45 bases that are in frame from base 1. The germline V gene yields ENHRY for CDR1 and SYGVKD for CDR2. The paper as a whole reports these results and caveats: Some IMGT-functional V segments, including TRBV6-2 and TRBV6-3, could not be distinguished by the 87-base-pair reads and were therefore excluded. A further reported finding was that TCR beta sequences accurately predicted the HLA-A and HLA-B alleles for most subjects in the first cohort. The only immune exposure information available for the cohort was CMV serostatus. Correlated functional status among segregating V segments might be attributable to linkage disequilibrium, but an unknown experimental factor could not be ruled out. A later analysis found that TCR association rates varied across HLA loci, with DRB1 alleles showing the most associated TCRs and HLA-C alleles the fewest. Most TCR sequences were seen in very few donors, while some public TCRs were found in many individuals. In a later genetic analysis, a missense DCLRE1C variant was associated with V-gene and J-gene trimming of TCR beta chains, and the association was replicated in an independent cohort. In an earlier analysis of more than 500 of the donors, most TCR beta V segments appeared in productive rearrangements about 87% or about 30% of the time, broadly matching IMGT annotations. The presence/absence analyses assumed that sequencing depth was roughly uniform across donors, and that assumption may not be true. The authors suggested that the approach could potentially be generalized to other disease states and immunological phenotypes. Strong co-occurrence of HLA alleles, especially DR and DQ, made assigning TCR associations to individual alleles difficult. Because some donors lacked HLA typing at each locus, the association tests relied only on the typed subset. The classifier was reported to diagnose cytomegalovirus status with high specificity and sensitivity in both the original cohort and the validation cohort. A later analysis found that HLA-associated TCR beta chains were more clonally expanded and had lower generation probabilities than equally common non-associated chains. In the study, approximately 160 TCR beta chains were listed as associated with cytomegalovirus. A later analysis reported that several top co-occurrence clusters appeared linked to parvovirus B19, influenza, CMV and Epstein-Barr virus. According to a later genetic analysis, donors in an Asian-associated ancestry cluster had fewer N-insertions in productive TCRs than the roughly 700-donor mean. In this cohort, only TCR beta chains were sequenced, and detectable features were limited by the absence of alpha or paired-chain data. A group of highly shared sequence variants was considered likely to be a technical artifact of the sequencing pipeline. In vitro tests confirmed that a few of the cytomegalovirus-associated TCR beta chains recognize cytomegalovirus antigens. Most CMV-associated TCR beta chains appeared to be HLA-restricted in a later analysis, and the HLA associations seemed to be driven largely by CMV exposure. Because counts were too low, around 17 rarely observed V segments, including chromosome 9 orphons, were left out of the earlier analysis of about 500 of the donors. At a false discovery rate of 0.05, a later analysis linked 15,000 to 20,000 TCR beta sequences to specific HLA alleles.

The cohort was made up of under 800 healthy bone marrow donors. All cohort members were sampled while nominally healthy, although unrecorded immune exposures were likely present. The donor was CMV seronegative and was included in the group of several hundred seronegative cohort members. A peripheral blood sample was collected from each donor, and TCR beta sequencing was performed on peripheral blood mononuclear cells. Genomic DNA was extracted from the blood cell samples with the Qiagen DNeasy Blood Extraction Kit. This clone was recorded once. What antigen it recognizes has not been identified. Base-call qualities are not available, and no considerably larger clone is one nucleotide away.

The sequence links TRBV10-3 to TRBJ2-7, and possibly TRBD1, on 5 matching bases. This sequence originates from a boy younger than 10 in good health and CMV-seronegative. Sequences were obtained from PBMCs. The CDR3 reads CAISEPRHRSYEQYF. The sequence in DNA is TGTGCCATCAGTGAGCCACGGCACAGGAGCTACGAGCAGTACTTC.